The rows below give T cell receptor beta chains drawn from one sample of a study of T cells expressing NK-cell markers. Each CDR3 protein gets one entry in TCRdb, which reprocessed the 5' RACE reads and gives no DNA. The sample totals 400,000 to 550,000 distinct CDR3 sequences. The specimen sequenced was blood T cells: a sorted CD56 or NKG2C T cell subset, CD4+ or CD8+ T cells, or bulk PBMC T cells (not recorded which). The receptors were sampled from a woman aged 18 to 75 in good health. Each CDR3 is given with its conserved first and last residue. Each record gives: CDR3 length, V gene, J gene, CDR3 protein.

15	TRBV3-1	TRBJ2-2	CASSQSGLNTGELFF
12	TRBV30	TRBJ2-7	CAWAPASGEQYF
15	TRBV12-3/TRBV12-4	TRBJ1-3	CASRPQHYSGNTIYF
11	TRBV18	TRBJ1-1	CASSPRSEAFF
15	TRBV28	TRBJ2-2	CASIRGGTNTGELFF
15	TRBV3-1	TRBJ2-3	CASSHRLAGTDTQYF
15	TRBV7-9	TRBJ1-1	CASSLREGAGTEAFF
17	TRBV5-6	TRBJ2-1	CASSWINSPSSYNEQFF
16	TRBV29-1	TRBJ2-5	CSVERFDGLVPETQYF
15	TRBV24-1	TRBJ2-3	CATSDTSGLTDTQYF
12	TRBV6-6	TRBJ1-6	CASSYEGFPLHF
12	TRBV15	TRBJ2-5	CATSRDRLAQYF
13	TRBV12-3/TRBV12-4	TRBJ1-3	CASSERSGNTIYF
15	TRBV6-1	TRBJ1-6	CASNPETGVGSPLHF
16	TRBV24-1	TRBJ2-1	CATSDPDRDPYNEQFF
15	TRBV20-1	TRBJ1-3	CSAQPQEYSGNTIYF
14	TRBV20-1	TRBJ2-7	CSATPGQGPYEQYF